This T cell receptor beta chain was recorded in a study of shared clonotypes between healthy human individuals. Study-wide points: Sharing across a few donors was seen in 4.5% to 6.5% of naive CD4 clonotypes. Memory subsets had estimated richness that was generally smaller than that of naive subsets. The sole specimen, blood, was sampled, and tissue repertoires likely differ.

Germline V gene lookup returns CDR1 GTSNPN and CDR2 SVGIG (reference sequence). The V end lost 4 bases, the J end lost 3 bases, and 9 bases lay between the germline ends. The CDR3 has 13 residues. A remark on this clone: The antigen remains unidentified.

The method was immunoSEQ multiplex PCR; TCRdb's version includes in-frame clones alone and lacks a portion of them. Of roughly 1,600,000 clones listed, just under 99% are singletons. Donors, healthy HIV-negative adults, lacked recent acute infections or vaccinations. The chain uses TRBV30 and TRBJ2-2; D remains unclear. The sample was naive CD4+ T cells sorted from blood. The subset denotes: CD45RA+ positively selected. The TCR comes from a man between 25 and 39 years old in good health. The CDR3 region has the DNA TGTGCCTGGACGCAGGTTCACACCGGGGAGCTGTTTTTT. Its translation: CAWTQVHTGELFF.